This TCR beta chain was recovered during a study of T cell responses to AZD1222 COVID-19 vaccine listed by TCRdb under 2021. Turning to the overall study: AZD1222 recipients with second doses at about 4 weeks or about 12 weeks were pooled, because spike-specific TCR depth and breadth did not differ between schedules. Enrollment into the trials was organized by age into subgroups of 18-55, 56-69 and 70-plus years, and those subgroups contained about 160, 30 and 59 TCR-sequenced participants, respectively. A total of about 230 trial participants underwent TCR sequencing, of whom approximately 210 received two doses of AZD1222 and roughly 25 received two doses of the MenACWY control vaccine. Summary of the overall study and its limitations: Only five to seven AZD1222 recipients were SARS-CoV-2 seropositive at baseline, limiting conclusions about previously exposed vaccinees. No day 14 peak-response samples were available, so repertoires were characterized only after the peak T cell response. In the small 56-69-year group, the increase in depth fell short of significance, most likely because of low power. Participants were mostly white British and included more females than males, and it was suggested by the authors that clonal diversity may have been underestimated. A significant rise in spike-specific TCR breadth and depth was observed after two AZD1222 doses relative to day 0 and relative to MenACWY recipients. Reportedly, almost half of the unique spike-specific TCRs recognized epitopes lying outside the regions that are mutated in the B.1.351 and B.1.1.7 variants. CD4 TCRs associated with the vaccine covered the entire spike protein, and the dominant responses were in regions 160-218 and 743-854.

From the germline V gene (reference sequence), CDR1 is LNHNV and CDR2 is YYDKDF. From the cysteine through the phenylalanine, the CDR3 covers 17 amino acids. Of all the DNA, just the CDR3 is kept, 51 bases in frame from base 1. V lost 3 bases and J lost 0 bases; the stretch between them is 15 bases long. The CDR3 regions of human TCRbeta chains were analyzed by immunosequencing. Processing in the source paper ran as follows. Repertoire TCRs were checked for matches against a reference library of SARS-CoV-2-specific TCRs that had been generated using the MIRA antigen-specificity platform. Breadth was defined as the fraction of unique TCRs that were SARS-CoV-2-associated. Depth was defined as the fraction of total T cells that were SARS-CoV-2-associated. Using the MIRA data, every spike-specific TCR was mapped to the spike region that the TCR reacted to and assigned to either a CD4 or a CD8 class. Log10-transformed breadth and depth values were compared by one-way ANOVA with Sidak's multiple comparisons tests. TCRdb limited this immuneACCESS table to in-frame rearrangements with V and J called. A share of clones is missing; checked studies link under half to unresolved V genes, and the rest is unexplained. V and J calls and clone size are given by that table; D and trimming were obtained from the DNA. The sample profile shows more than 85,000 clones; 88% of them were found once. The ten largest clones add up to 9.1% of the sample.

This specimen's time point label, interpreted: baseline before first vaccination. Vaccinee samples were obtained from the UK trials COV001 and COV002, which included a single-blind randomized controlled phase 2/3 trial of AZD1222 (ChAdOx1 nCoV-19) in healthy adults. For TCRbeta chain sequencing, PBMC samples from trial participants were taken at day 0 and at day 28 after the second dose. To note about this clone: Its antigen is not yet known. There are no base qualities to consult, and no much larger clone falls within one base.

The TCR originated in an adult in good health. The source was peripheral blood, collected on day 0 of AZD1222 vaccination. The V and J segments used are TRBV15 and TRBJ2-1, and possibly TRBD1, on 6 matching bases. The CDR3 protein is CATSSLAQGNSYNEQFF. The base sequence is TGTGCCACCAGCAGCTTAGCACAGGGAAACTCCTACAATGAGCAGTTCTTC.